Presented here are 2 T cell receptor beta chains from one specimen sequenced in a study of T cells in Graves' hyperthyroidism and ophthalmopathy. Amplified TCR beta CDR3 regions derived from RNA transcripts. Initially, a first-round RT-PCR of the TCR CDR3 employed the HTBI primer set. From the multiplex PCR reads, TCRdb called clonotypes with MiXCR, one entry per CDR3 protein. This table has under 400,000 distinct CDR3 sequences, around a sixth appearing once. What was sequenced was blood. The receptor set was obtained from a woman aged 45-65 years with Graves' hyperthyroidism.

This clonotype was picked up many times. CDR3 coding DNA: TGTGCCAGCAGCATCACCTTAGGTCGAAACACCATATATTTT. This gives the protein CASSITLGRNTIYF. The chain recombines TRBV11-2 with TRBJ1-3; D is unclear. The CDR3 runs to 14 residues. V shed 5 bases and J shed 5 bases, with 13 bases lying between them. CDR1 is SGHAT and CDR2 is FQNNGV in the germline V gene.

V and J are TRBV7-3 and TRBJ1-2, with 10 bases lining up with TRBD1. From germline, CDR1 is SGHTA and CDR2 FQGTGA. The CDR3 length is 14 residues. Germline trimming cut 4 bases from V and 8 bases from J; bases unmatched to any gene: 7. The CDR3 coding sequence is TGTGCCAGCAGCTCGGGACAGGGGATCGGGGGCTACACCTTC. Protein product: CASSSGQGIGGYTF.